This TCR beta chain appears in the sequencing data of a study of cytomegalovirus exposure and HLA in healthy donors. Data came from immunoSEQ multiplex PCR; TCRdb stores just in-frame clones and leaves some out. This repertoire shows roughly 120,000 clones, 86% found once; its top ten account for around 5%. Per the germline V gene, CDR1 is MNHEY and CDR2 is SVGAGI. After removal of 7 bases from V and 3 bases from J, the junction contained 5 bases not matched to a gene. The CDR3 is 15 residues long. The chain is built from TRBV6-5 and TRBJ2-5, with 13 bases lining up with TRBD2. This TCR was recovered from a man between 18 and 29 years old in good health and CMV-seronegative. The sample consisted of PBMCs. Here the CDR3 reads CASTGLAGAEETQYF. The CDR3, as DNA: TGTGCCAGCACCGGACTAGCGGGAGCAGAAGAGACCCAGTACTTC.